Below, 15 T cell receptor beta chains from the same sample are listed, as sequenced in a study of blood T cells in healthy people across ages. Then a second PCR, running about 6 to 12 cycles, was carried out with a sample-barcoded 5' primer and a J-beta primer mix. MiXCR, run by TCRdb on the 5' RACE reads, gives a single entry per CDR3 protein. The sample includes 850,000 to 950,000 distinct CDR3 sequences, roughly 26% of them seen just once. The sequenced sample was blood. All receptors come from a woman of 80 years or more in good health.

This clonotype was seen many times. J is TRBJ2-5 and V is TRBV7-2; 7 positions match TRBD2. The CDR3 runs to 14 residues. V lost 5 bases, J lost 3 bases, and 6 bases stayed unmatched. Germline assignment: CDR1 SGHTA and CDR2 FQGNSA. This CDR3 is CASSPKAGKETQYF. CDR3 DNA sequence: TGTGCCAGCAGCCCAAAAGCGGGGAAAGAGACCCAGTACTTC.

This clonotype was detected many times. The CDR3 DNA follows: TGTGCCAGCAGTATCCAGGGAGTCGGCAATCAGCCCCAGCATTTT. Its protein product is CASSIQGVGNQPQHF. V usage is TRBV12-3 or TRBV12-4 and J usage is TRBJ1-5; D perhaps matches TRBD1 (5 bases). The CDR3 has 15 residues. The V end was cut by 5 bases, the J end by 2 bases, with 13 bases between.

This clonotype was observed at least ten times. The CDR3 coding sequence is TGTGCCAGCAGCTCCGGACAGAAGTCAACTAATGAAAAACTGTTTTTT. Translating gives CASSSGQKSTNEKLFF. This rearrangement joins TRBV7-2 to TRBJ1-4; possibly TRBD1 for D (6 bases). V was clipped by 4 bases and J by 0 bases, with 12 bases between them. Germline V lookup: CDR1 SGHTA, CDR2 FQGNSA. This CDR3 spans 16 amino acids.

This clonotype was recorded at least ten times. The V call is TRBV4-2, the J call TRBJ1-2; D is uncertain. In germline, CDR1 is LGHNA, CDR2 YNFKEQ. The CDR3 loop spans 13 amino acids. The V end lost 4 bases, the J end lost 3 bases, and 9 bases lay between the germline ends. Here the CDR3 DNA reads TGTGCCAGCAGCCCCGGACTTCACTATGGCTACACCTTC. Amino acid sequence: CASSPGLHYGYTF.

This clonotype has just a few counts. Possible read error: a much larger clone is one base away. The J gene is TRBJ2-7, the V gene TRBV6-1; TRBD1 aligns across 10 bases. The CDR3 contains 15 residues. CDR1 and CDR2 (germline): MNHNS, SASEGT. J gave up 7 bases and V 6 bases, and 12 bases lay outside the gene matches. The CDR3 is CASRATGGSYNEQYF. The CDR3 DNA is TGTGCCAGCAGGGCGACAGGGGGCAGTTACAATGAGCAGTACTTC.

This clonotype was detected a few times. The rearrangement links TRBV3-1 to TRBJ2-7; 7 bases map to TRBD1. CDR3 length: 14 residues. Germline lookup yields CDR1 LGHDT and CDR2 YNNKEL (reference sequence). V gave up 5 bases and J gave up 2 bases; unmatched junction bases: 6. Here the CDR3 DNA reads TGTGCCAGCAGCAACGCCGGGACAGCCTACGAGCAGTACTTC. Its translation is CASSNAGTAYEQYF.

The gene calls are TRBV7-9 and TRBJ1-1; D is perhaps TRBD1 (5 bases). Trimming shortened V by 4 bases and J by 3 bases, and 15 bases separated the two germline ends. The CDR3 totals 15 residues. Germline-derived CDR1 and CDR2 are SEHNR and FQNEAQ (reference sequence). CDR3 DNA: TGTGCCAGCAGCTGGGGGGGGGACGGAGACACTGAAGCTTTCTTT. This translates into CASSWGGDGDTEAFF. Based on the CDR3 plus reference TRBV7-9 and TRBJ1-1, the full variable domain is DTGVSQNPRHKITKRGQNVTFRCDPISEHNRLYWYRQTLGQGPEFLTYFQNEAQLEKSRLLSDRFSAERPKGSFSTLEIQRTEQGDSAMYLCASSWGGDGDTEAFFGQGTRLTVV.

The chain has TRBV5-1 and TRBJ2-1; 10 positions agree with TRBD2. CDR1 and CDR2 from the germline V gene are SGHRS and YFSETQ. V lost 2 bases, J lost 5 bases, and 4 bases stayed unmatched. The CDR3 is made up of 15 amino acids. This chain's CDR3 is CASSFGLAVDNEQFF. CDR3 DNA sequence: TGCGCCAGCAGCTTTGGACTAGCGGTCGACAATGAGCAGTTCTTC.

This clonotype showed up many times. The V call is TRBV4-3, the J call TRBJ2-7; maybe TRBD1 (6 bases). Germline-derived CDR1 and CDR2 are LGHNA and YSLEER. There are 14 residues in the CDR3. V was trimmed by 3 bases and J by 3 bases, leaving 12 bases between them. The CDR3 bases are TGCGCCAGCAGCCACCAGGGGAAGGGCTACGAGCAGTACTTC. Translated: CASSHQGKGYEQYF.

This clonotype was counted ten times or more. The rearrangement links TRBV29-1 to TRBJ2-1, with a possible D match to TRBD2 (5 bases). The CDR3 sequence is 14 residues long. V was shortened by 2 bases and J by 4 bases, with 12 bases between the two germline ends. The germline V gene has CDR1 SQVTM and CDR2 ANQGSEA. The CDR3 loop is CSVESGKKYNEQFF. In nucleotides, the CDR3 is TGCAGCGTTGAATCCGGGAAGAAATACAATGAGCAGTTCTTC.

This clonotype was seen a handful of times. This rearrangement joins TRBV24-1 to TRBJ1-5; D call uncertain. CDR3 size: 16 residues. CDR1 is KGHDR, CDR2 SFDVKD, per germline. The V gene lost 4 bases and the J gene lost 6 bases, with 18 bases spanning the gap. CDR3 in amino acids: CATSDSDRVGAQPQHF. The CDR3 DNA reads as TGTGCCACCAGTGACTCTGACCGCGTTGGTGCTCAGCCCCAGCATTTT.

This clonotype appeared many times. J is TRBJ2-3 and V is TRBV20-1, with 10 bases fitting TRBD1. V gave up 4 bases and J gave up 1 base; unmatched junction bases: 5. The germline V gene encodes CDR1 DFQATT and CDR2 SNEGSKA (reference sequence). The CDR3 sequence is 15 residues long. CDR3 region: CSAISGTGGTDTQYF. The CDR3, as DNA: TGCAGTGCTATATCCGGGACAGGGGGCACAGATACGCAGTATTTT.

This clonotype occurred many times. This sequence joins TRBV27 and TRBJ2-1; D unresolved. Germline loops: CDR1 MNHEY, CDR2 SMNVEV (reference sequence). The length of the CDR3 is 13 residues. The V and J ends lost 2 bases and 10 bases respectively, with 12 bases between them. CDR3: CASSLAGVGEQFF. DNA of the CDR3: TGTGCCAGCAGTTTAGCTGGGGTCGGGGAGCAGTTCTTC.

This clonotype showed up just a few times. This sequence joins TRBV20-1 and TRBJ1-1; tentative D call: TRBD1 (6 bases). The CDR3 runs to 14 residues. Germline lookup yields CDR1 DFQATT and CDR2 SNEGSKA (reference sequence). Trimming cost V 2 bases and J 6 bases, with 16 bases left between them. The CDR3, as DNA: TGCAGTGCTAGATGGCCAGGGGTTGGGTCTGAAGCTTTCTTT. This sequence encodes CSARWPGVGSEAFF.

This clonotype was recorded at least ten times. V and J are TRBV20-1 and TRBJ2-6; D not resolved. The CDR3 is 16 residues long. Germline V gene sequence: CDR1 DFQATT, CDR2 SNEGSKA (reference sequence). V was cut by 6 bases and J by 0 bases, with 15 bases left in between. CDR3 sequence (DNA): TGCAGTGCGTCCCCCGACGGTGGCTCTGGGGCCAACGTCCTGACTTTC. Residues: CSASPDGGSGANVLTF.